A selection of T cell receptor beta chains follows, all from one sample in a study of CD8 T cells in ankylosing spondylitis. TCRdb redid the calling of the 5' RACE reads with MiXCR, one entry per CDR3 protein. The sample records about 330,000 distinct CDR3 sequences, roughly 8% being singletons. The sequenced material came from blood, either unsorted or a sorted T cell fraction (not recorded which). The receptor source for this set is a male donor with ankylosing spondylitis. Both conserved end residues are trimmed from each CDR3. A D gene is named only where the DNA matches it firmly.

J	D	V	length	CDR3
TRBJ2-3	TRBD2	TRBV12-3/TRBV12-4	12	ASTREGGTDTQY
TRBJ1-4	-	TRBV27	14	ASSFSVAGGAEKLF
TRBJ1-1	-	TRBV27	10	ASSGENTEAF
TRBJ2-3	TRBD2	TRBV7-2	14	ASSLAWTSGSFTQY
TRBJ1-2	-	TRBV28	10	ASSNRVEGYT
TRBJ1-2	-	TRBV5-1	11	ASSGTIGDGYT
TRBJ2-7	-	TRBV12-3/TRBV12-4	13	ASSFGGQGAYEQY
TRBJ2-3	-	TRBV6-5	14	ASSYSGAEETDTQY
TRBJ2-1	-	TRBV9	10	ASSVVENEQF
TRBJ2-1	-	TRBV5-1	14	ASSSWATEGWVEQF
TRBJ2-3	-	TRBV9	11	ASSLRPEDTQY
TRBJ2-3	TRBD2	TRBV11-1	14	ASSNAGTSGTDTQY
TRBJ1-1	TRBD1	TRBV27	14	ASSPSPGQANTEAF
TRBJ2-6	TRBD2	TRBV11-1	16	ASSLAAGGNSGANVLT
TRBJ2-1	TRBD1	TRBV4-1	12	ASSPGGREYEQF
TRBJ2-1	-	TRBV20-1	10	SASIPYNEQF
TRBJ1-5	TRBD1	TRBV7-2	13	ASSPDRGSNQPQH
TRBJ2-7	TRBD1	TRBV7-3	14	ASSLTPSTGTYEQY
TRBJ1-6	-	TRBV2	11	ASIPIYNSPLH
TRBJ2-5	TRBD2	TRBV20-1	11	SAHREGEETQY
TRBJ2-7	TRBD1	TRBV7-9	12	ASSHRGAQDEQY
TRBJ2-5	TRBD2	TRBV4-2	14	ASSQGLLASGETQY
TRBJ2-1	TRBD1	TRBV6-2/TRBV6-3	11	ASRDRGSYEQF
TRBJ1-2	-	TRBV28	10	ASSTGSQGYT
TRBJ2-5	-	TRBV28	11	ASSWSGRGTQY
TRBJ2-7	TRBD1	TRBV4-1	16	ASSRGDRGLPHSYEQY
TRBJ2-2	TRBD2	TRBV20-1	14	SAPPAGNTNTGELF
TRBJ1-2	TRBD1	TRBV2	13	ASSREGAASYGYT
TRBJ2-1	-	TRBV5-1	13	ASSLERHPVDEQF
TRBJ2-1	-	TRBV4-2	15	ASSQVSSTAAYNEQF
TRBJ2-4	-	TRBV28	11	ASSLRGTDIQY
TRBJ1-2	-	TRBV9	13	ASSVAPSLDYGYT
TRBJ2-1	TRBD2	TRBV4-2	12	ASSRASGGNEQF
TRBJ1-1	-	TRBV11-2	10	ASSSVRTEAF
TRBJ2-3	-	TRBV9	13	ASSVAHRATDTQY
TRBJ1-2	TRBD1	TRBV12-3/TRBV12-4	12	ASSEQGAGYGYT
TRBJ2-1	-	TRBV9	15	ASSVDPGPSSYNEQF
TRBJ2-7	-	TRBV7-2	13	ASSLAFGQNYEQY
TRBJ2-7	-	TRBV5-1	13	ASSLSTGISYEQY
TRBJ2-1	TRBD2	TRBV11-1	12	ATATSGRYNEQF
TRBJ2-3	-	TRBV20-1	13	SASGPGPITDTQY
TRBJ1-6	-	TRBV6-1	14	ASSTPSGPGGSPLH
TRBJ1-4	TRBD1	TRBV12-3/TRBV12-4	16	ASSLAAAWGTGVEKLF
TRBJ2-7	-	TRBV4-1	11	ASSHRDGYEQY
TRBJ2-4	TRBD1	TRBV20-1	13	SAGGTGLAKNIQY
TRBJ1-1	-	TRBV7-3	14	ASSLGVGGGGTEAF
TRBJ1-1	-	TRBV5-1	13	ASSLAFNRTTEAF
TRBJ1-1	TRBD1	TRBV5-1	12	ASSLDRGDTEAF
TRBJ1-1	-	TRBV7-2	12	ASSGGVVNTEAF
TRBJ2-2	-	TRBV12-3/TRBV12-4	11	ASSPTTSDRLF
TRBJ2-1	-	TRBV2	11	ASTRLTYNEQF
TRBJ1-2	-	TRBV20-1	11	SARPGTNYGYT
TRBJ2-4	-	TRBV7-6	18	ASSLHAPGGFTDGSNIQY
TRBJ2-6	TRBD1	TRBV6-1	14	ASSRLTGSGANVLT
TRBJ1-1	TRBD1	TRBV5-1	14	ASSIAGGEVNTEAF